Listed below are T cell receptor beta chains from one sample, sequenced in a study of human thymus T cells. Here immunoSEQ multiplex PCR was the method, and the copy in TCRdb shows in-frame clones only, minus some. In the table there are some 44,000 clones, over 90% of which are singletons. Sequenced material: blood. The source is a girl under three years old with a congenital heart defect but otherwise immunologically healthy. Each CDR3 is given with its conserved first and last residue. Each record gives: D gene, J gene, V gene, CDR3 protein, CDR3 DNA. D genes are given only for firm matches.

TRBD2,TRBJ2-2,TRBV7-3,CASSSGLAGVPELFF,TGTGCCAGCAGCTCCGGACTAGCGGGAGTGCCGGAGCTGTTTTTT
TRBD2,TRBJ2-7,TRBV4-1,CASSQVLRERGVYEQYF,TGCGCCAGCAGCCAAGTTCTCCGGGAGCGGGGCGTCTACGAGCAGTACTTC
TRBD1,TRBJ2-7,TRBV7-9,CASSWDRVSYEQYF,TGTGCCAGCAGCTGGGACAGGGTATCCTACGAGCAGTACTTC
NA,TRBJ1-2,TRBV30,CAWSVGRTNYGYTF,TGTGCCTGGAGTGTAGGCAGGACTAACTATGGCTACACCTTC
NA,TRBJ1-4,TRBV6-1,CASTWTFTTNEKLFF,TGTGCCAGCACGTGGACATTTACAACTAATGAAAAACTGTTTTTT
NA,TRBJ2-7,TRBV4-1,CASSQESRGSNYEQYF,TGCGCCAGCAGCCAAGAATCTCGGGGGAGTAACTACGAGCAGTACTTC
NA,TRBJ2-1,TRBV9,CASSVGGEDNEQFF,TGTGCCAGCAGCGTAGGGGGGGAGGACAATGAGCAGTTCTTC
TRBD1,TRBJ1-4,TRBV2,CASSGPRDSLIATNEKLFF,TGTGCCAGCAGTGGCCCCCGGGACAGCCTGATTGCAACTAATGAAAAACTGTTTTTT
TRBD2,TRBJ2-3,TRBV29-1,CSGLAGDATDTQYF,TGCAGCGGACTAGCGGGAGACGCCACAGATACGCAGTATTTT
NA,TRBJ2-3,TRBV6-1,CASSLGQGTDTQYF,TGTGCCAGCAGTCTAGGACAAGGCACAGATACGCAGTATTTT
TRBD1,TRBJ1-2,TRBV5-4,CASSRGTGGDYGYTF,TGTGCCAGCAGCCGAGGGACAGGGGGTGACTATGGCTACACCTTC
NA,TRBJ2-7,TRBV5-5,CASSLVAAYEQYF,TGTGCCAGCAGCTTGGTGGCAGCCTACGAGCAGTACTTC
NA,TRBJ2-2,TRBV29-1,CSGLKLTGELFF,TGCAGCGGCCTCAAGCTCACCGGGGAGCTGTTTTTT
TRBD2,TRBJ2-7,TRBV7-9,CASSQPGTSGTYEQYF,TGTGCCAGCAGCCAGCCCGGGACTAGCGGGACCTACGAGCAGTACTTC
TRBD1,TRBJ2-1,TRBV7-2,CASSPKDRVLQFF,TGTGCCAGCAGCCCTAAGGACAGGGTGTTGCAGTTCTTC
NA,TRBJ2-1,TRBV7-7,CASSLARGSNEQFF,TGTGCTAGCAGCTTAGCCAGAGGGTCCAATGAGCAGTTCTTC
TRBD1,TRBJ2-1,TRBV25-1,CASSSSGTGGDNEQFF,TGTGCCAGCAGTTCGTCCGGGACAGGAGGCGACAATGAGCAGTTCTTC